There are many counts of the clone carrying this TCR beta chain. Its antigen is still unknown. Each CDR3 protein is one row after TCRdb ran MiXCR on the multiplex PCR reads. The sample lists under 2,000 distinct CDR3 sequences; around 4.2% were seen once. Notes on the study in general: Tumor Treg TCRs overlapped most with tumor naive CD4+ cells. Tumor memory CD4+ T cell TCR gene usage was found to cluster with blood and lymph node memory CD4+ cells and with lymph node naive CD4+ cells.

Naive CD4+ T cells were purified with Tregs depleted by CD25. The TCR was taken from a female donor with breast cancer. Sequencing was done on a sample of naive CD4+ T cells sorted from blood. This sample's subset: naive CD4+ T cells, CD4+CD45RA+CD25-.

CDR3 in amino acids: CASSRRYRGKYGYTF. DNA of the CDR3: TGTGCCAGCAGTCGGCGTTACAGGGGAAAGTACGGCTACACCTTC. The rearrangement links TRBV12-3 or TRBV12-4 to TRBJ1-2, with 7 bases aligning to TRBD1. Unmatched junction bases numbered 14, after V lost 5 bases and J lost 8 bases. CDR3 length: 15 amino acids.